This T cell receptor beta chain emerged from a study of beta chain features in type 1 diabetes. Turning to the study itself: Sorted cells numbering roughly 98,000,000 were examined across all samples. Study-wide findings and caveats: Healthy donors had naive, central memory and Treg TCRB repertoires that appeared less similar than those seen among patients. Shortening of TCRB CDR3s, moderate but significant, appeared in all four CD4+ subsets of Type 1 diabetes patients.

Cells sorted by CD45RO/CCR7/CD25/CD127/CD95/CD27 comprised CD4+ naive, central memory, regulatory and stem cell-like memory cells. Purity exceeding 98% was reached by all sorted populations. The CDR3 totals 15 residues. From germline, CDR1 is SGHVS and CDR2 FQNEAQ. The trim removed 5 bases at V and 12 bases at J, leaving 11 bases unmatched. Expressed TCRB transcripts got sequenced, as all isolated RNA was reverse transcribed. Method: immunoSEQ multiplex PCR; TCRdb's copy keeps in-frame clones and lacks some. Among some 290,000 clones, approximately 25% were seen once, and the ten largest hold 0.012%. Remarks on this clone: The antigen is not known.

The chain employs TRBV7-8 and TRBJ2-1; 12 bases are a match to TRBD2. The clonotype was recovered from a young woman with type 1 diabetes. The material sequenced was naive CD4+ T cells from blood. The DNA of the CDR3 is TGTGCCAGCAGCCTCTTGACTAGCGGGAGAAGGGGGCAGTTCTTC. Amino acid sequence: CASSLLTSGRRGQFF.